One sample yielded the 28 T cell receptor beta chains listed below, sequenced in a study of T cell responses to AZD1222 COVID-19 vaccine. Sequencing was performed with immunoSEQ multiplex PCR; in TCRdb, only in-frame clones are kept and a portion is missing. The sample shows around 140,000 clones, around 89% of them seen only once. The source material was peripheral blood, sampled on day 0 of AZD1222 vaccination. The receptor set was obtained from an adult in good health.

The chain joins TRBV19 to TRBJ2-7; possible D gene TRBD2, 5 bases. Trimming removed 7 bases from V and 3 bases from J, with 31 bases in between. CDR1 and CDR2 from the germline V gene are LNHDA and SQIVND (reference sequence). The CDR3 length is 19 residues. The CDR3 protein is CASTYLLIKGREPRYEQYF. The CDR3 DNA follows: TGTGCCAGTACCTACTTGCTCATCAAAGGACGGGAACCTCGCTACGAGCAGTACTTC.

The J gene is TRBJ2-7, the V gene TRBV7-9; D is perhaps TRBD1 (6 bases). With 5 bases removed from V and 0 bases from J, the gap between germline ends came to 14 bases. CDR3 length equals 15 residues. Germline loops: CDR1 SEHNR, CDR2 FQNEAQ (reference sequence). CDR3 nucleotide sequence: TGTGCCAGCAGCCCGTCAGGGGATCCCTCCTACGAGCAGTACTTC. Its protein is CASSPSGDPSYEQYF.

J is TRBJ2-2 and V is TRBV28, with 7 bases that match TRBD1. CDR1 and CDR2 (germline): MDHEN, SYDVKM. CDR3 length equals 16 residues. Unmatched junction bases numbered 10, after V lost 6 bases and J lost 3 bases. CDR3: CASSRPSTGDTGELFF. CDR3 coding DNA: TGTGCCAGCAGCCGACCCTCTACAGGGGACACCGGGGAGCTGTTTTTT.

In its sample, this clone was seen a few times. V is TRBV6-5 and J is TRBJ2-1; 10 nucleotides align to TRBD1. Germline V lookup: CDR1 MNHEY, CDR2 SVGAGI. J gave up 2 bases and V 3 bases, and 1 base lay outside the gene matches. The CDR3 consists of 15 residues. The CDR3 is CASSYGTGAYNEQFF. The DNA for the CDR3 is TGTGCCAGCAGTTATGGGACAGGGGCCTACAATGAGCAGTTCTTC.

This chain joins TRBV9 and TRBJ2-5; 8 bases fit TRBD1. Per germline, CDR1 SGDLS and CDR2 YYNGEE. Losses at the gene ends were 3 bases for V and 5 bases for J; bases not matched to a gene: 18. There are 18 residues in the CDR3. Here the CDR3 DNA reads TGTGCCAGCAGCGACCTACTCGGGGGACAGGCCGCGGGGGAGACCCAGTACTTC. Translating it yields CASSDLLGGQAAGETQYF.

The rearrangement links TRBV4-1 to TRBJ1-2; TRBD1 might be the D (5 bases). V gave up 0 bases and J gave up 5 bases, with 13 bases separating them. Germline lookup yields CDR1 MGHRA and CDR2 YSYEKL. CDR3 length: 15 residues. CDR3 sequence reads: CASSQDNTGVYGYTF. The CDR3 coding sequence is TGCGCCAGCAGCCAAGATAACACAGGTGTTTATGGCTACACCTTC.

This clone was seen just once. This chain links TRBV28 with TRBJ2-3; 9 nucleotides align to TRBD1. V lost 6 bases, J lost 3 bases, and 10 bases stayed unmatched. From germline, CDR1 is MDHEN and CDR2 SYDVKM. The CDR3 is made up of 16 amino acids. DNA of the CDR3: TGTGCCAGCAGGCCTACAGGGGGCGCATCTACAGATACGCAGTATTTT. Its translation: CASRPTGGASTDTQYF.

This clone was picked up a small number of times. The chain uses TRBV4-3 and TRBJ2-2, with D possibly matching TRBD2 (5 bases). This CDR3 spans 17 amino acids. The V gene lost 0 bases and the J gene lost 1 base, with 12 bases spanning the gap. The germline CDR1 and CDR2 sequences are LGHNA and YSLEER. DNA for the CDR3: TGCGCCAGCAGCCAAGATTATGGAGGAGTGAACACCGGGGAGCTGTTTTTT. Amino acids: CASSQDYGGVNTGELFF.

The chain links TRBV7-2 to TRBJ2-5; perhaps TRBD2 as D (5 bases). The length of the CDR3 is 14 residues. Deletions cut 4 bases from V and 0 bases from J, with 9 bases between. CDR1 is SGHTA, CDR2 FQGNSA, per germline. CDR3 residues: CASSSREYQETQYF. The CDR3 nucleotides read TGTGCCAGCAGCTCTAGGGAGTACCAAGAGACCCAGTACTTC.

This chain links TRBV9 with TRBJ2-5; perhaps TRBD1 as D (6 bases). The CDR3 spans 14 residues. V dropped 7 bases and J dropped 5 bases, with 18 bases sitting between them. Per germline, CDR1 SGDLS and CDR2 YYNGEE. The CDR3 DNA sequence: TGTGCCAGCGGCACTCAGGGGAGTGACGAGACCCAGTACTTC. Its protein is CASGTQGSDETQYF.

This rearrangement joins TRBV20-1 to TRBJ1-5; D not certain. This CDR3 is built from 10 residues. The V end was cut by 6 bases, the J end by 4 bases, with 4 bases between. The germline V gene encodes CDR1 DFQATT and CDR2 SNEGSKA (reference sequence). For the CDR3, the DNA is TGCAGTGCGAAGAATCAGCCCCAGCATTTT. Residues: CSAKNQPQHF.

The V gene is TRBV29-1, the J gene TRBJ2-1, with D possibly matching TRBD2 (7 bases). Germline assignment: CDR1 SQVTM and CDR2 ANQGSEA. Trimming removed 7 bases at V and 8 bases at J, with 21 bases between. The CDR3 consists of 14 residues. The CDR3 DNA follows: TGCAGCGCCTCCGCCGGGGGGCGCATGGATGAGCAGTTCTTC. This translates into CSASAGGRMDEQFF.

V gene TRBV7-2 combines with J gene TRBJ1-5; D perhaps matches TRBD1 (6 bases). The CDR3 length is 18 residues. The V end lost 2 bases, the J end lost 0 bases, and 17 bases lay between the germline ends. Germline assignment: CDR1 SGHTA and CDR2 FQGNSA. The CDR3, as DNA: TGTGCCAGCAGCTTATTCAATATAGGGGGTAATAGCAATCAGCCCCAGCATTTT. Translated: CASSLFNIGGNSNQPQHF.

This chain links TRBV29-1 with TRBJ2-3; 7 nucleotides agree with TRBD2. CDR1 is SQVTM, CDR2 ANQGSEA, per germline. After removal of 7 bases from V and 0 bases from J, the junction contained 4 bases not matched to a gene. The CDR3 contains 13 residues. The CDR3 DNA sequence: TGCAGCGGGGGGGGAGGAAGCACAGATACGCAGTATTTT. It translates to CSGGGGSTDTQYF.

Only one count was recorded for this clone. V and J are TRBV5-8 and TRBJ1-5; 7 bases are a match to TRBD1. The germline V gene has CDR1 SGHTS and CDR2 YDEGEE. V was pared by 4 bases and J by 5 bases, with 9 bases of the junction left unmatched. This CDR3 has 15 amino acids. The CDR3 sequence: CASSQDRLAHQPQHF. In DNA form, the CDR3 reads TGTGCCAGCAGCCAGGACAGGCTCGCTCATCAGCCCCAGCATTTT.

The chain combines TRBV5-5 with TRBJ2-1; TRBD1 aligns across 8 bases. This CDR3 is 14 amino acids long. Per germline, CDR1 SGHKS and CDR2 YYEKEE (reference sequence). After removal of 2 bases from V and 7 bases from J, the junction contained 5 bases not matched to a gene. CDR3 protein: CASSFGGQANEQFF. The CDR3 DNA is TGTGCCAGCAGCTTCGGGGGACAGGCTAATGAGCAGTTCTTC.

The chain joins TRBV6-6 to TRBJ1-2; TRBD1 aligns across 9 bases. V gave up 5 bases and J gave up 3 bases; unmatched junction bases: 7. The CDR3 runs 15 residues. Germline CDR1 MNHNY, CDR2 SVGAGI (reference sequence). The CDR3 DNA follows: TGTGCCAGCAGTACGAGGACAGGGGCCCACTATGGCTACACCTTC. Protein: CASSTRTGAHYGYTF.

This clone was seen once. The chain is built from TRBV4-3 and TRBJ2-2; D is perhaps TRBD2 (6 bases). This CDR3 is built from 16 residues. The V end was cut by 0 bases, the J end by 6 bases, with 14 bases between. Germline CDR1 LGHNA, CDR2 YSLEER. The CDR3 nucleotides read TGCGCCAGCAGCCAAGATTTAACGGGAGAGGCCGGGGAGCTGTTTTTT. Amino acid sequence: CASSQDLTGEAGELFF.

This chain connects TRBV12-3 or TRBV12-4 to TRBJ2-3; the D is unclear. The V gene lost 6 bases and the J gene lost 5 bases, with 9 bases spanning the gap. The CDR3 contains 12 residues. The CDR3 is CASSDGVDTQYF. The CDR3 region has the DNA TGTGCCAGCAGCGATGGTGTAGATACGCAGTATTTT.

The chain recombines TRBV11-2 with TRBJ1-2; maybe TRBD1 (5 bases). Germline lookup yields CDR1 SGHAT and CDR2 FQNNGV. Trimming pared 7 bases from V and 2 bases from J, leaving 11 bases between. CDR3 size: 13 residues. CDR3 bases: TGTGCCAGCACCTCGGGGCTAAACTATGGCTACACCTTC. This gives the protein CASTSGLNYGYTF. The complete variable domain, with remaining parts taken from reference TRBV11-2 and TRBJ1-2, reads EAGVAQSPRYKIIEKRQSVAFWCNPISGHATLYWYQQILGQGPKLLIQFQNNGVVDDSQLPKDRFSAERLKGVDSTLKIQPAKLEDSAVYLCASTSGLNYGYTFGSGTRLTVV.

This clone has a single count. The gene calls are TRBV7-2 and TRBJ2-7; TRBD2 agrees at 12 bases. Losses at the gene ends were 8 bases for V and 4 bases for J; bases not matched to a gene: 12. The CDR3 is 16 residues long. CDR1 is SGHTA and CDR2 is FQGNSA in the germline V gene. The CDR3 DNA sequence: TGTGCCAGCCGCCTGGAGCTAGCGGGAGGGCCTTACGAGCAGTACTTC. This gives the protein CASRLELAGGPYEQYF.

V usage is TRBV5-1 and J usage is TRBJ2-2, with a weak D call TRBD2 (6 bases). Germline CDR1 and CDR2: SGHRS and YFSETQ. V lost 1 base and J lost 6, with 10 bases in between. The CDR3 loop spans 14 amino acids. For the CDR3, the DNA is TGCGCCAGCAGCTTGCGCGGGACCCCCGGGGAGCTGTTTTTT. Translated: CASSLRGTPGELFF.

The chain has TRBV7-8 and TRBJ2-7; TRBD1 might be the D (8 bases). This CDR3 spans 14 amino acids. The V gene lost 3 bases and the J gene lost 10 bases, with 19 bases spanning the gap. Germline V gene sequence: CDR1 SGHVS, CDR2 FQNEAQ. The DNA for the CDR3 is TGTGCCAGCAGCTTCTACAGGGGGGGCAGCGACCAGTACTTC. This codes for CASSFYRGGSDQYF.

The chain combines TRBV7-2 with TRBJ2-5; 7 positions agree with TRBD2. The CDR3 is 16 amino acids. Trimming removed 4 bases from V and 1 base from J; junction bases left unmatched: 9. Per germline, CDR1 SGHTA and CDR2 FQGNSA. The CDR3 spells CASSSLAGVSQETQYF. CDR3 DNA sequence: TGTGCCAGCAGCTCCCTCGCGGGGGTTTCCCAAGAGACCCAGTACTTC.

V and J are TRBV3-1 (or the pseudogene TRBV3-2) and TRBJ1-3; TRBD1 matches at 8 bases. This CDR3 is 17 amino acids long. CDR1 is LGHDT, CDR2 YNNKEL, per germline (reference sequence). J gave up 0 bases and V 4 bases, and 8 bases lay outside the gene matches. This CDR3 reads CASSPGQGLSSGNTIYF. CDR3 in DNA: TGTGCCAGCAGCCCCGGACAGGGCCTTAGCTCTGGAAACACCATATATTTT.

V usage is TRBV19 and J usage is TRBJ1-1; TRBD1 is a possible D gene (6 bases). Germline loops: CDR1 LNHDA, CDR2 SQIVND (reference sequence). This CDR3 is 16 amino acids long. Trimming took off 3 bases at V and 1 base at J, with 15 bases between the two ends. The DNA for the CDR3 is TGTGCCAGTAGTATTGTCCCGGACAGTTCGAACACTGAAGCTTTCTTT. This codes for CASSIVPDSSNTEAFF.

This chain links TRBV19 with TRBJ2-7; possible D gene TRBD2, 5 bases. The CDR3 contains 15 residues. CDR1 and CDR2 (germline): LNHDA, SQIVND (reference sequence). Trimming removed 2 bases at V and 3 bases at J, with 14 bases between. This chain's CDR3 is CASSIRSGNFYEQYF. DNA of the CDR3: TGTGCCAGTAGTATACGGTCCGGGAATTTCTACGAGCAGTACTTC.

The chain recombines TRBV19 with TRBJ1-3; 9 positions match TRBD1. V dropped 6 bases and J dropped 5; count of bases not matched to a gene: 11. The CDR3 runs 16 residues. Looked up from germline, CDR1 is LNHDA and CDR2 is SQIVND (reference sequence). The DNA for the CDR3 is TGTGCCAGTAGCAATACCGCGGACAGGGGTAGAAACACCATATATTTT. Its protein product is CASSNTADRGRNTIYF.